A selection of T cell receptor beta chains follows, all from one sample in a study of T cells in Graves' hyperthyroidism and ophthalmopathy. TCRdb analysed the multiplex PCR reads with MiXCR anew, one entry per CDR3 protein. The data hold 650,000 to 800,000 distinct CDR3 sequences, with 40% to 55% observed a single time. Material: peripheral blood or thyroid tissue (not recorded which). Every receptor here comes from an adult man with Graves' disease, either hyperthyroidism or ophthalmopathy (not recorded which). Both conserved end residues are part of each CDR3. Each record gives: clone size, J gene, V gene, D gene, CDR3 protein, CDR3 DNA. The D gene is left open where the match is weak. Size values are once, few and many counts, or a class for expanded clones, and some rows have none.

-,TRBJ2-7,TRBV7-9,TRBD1,CAWTDRDSYEQYF,TGTGCCTGGACCGACCGGGACAGCTACGAGCAGTACTTC
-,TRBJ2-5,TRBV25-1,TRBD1,CASSEQTGGETQYF,TGTGCCAGCAGTGAACAGACAGGGGGCGAGACCCAGTACTTC
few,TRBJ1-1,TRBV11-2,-,CASSSPGTRRTEAFF,TGTGCCAGCAGCTCCCCCGGGACAAGGAGAACTGAAGCTTTCTTT
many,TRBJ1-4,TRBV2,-,CASKATKNEKLFF,TGTGCCAGCAAGGCGACGAAGAATGAAAAACTGTTTTTT
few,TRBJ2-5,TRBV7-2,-,CASSLGSRIQTQYF,TGTGCCAGCAGCTTAGGTTCGCGGATCCAGACCCAGTACTTC
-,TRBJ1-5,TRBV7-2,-,CASSFSMNQPQHF,TGTGCCAGCAGCTTTTCGATGAATCAGCCCCAGCATTTT
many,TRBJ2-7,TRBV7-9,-,CASSSQEYYEQYF,TGTGCCAGCAGCTCCCAGGAGTACTACGAGCAGTACTTC
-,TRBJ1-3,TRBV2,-,CASSEDSRALGNTIYF,TGTGCCAGCAGTGAAGACAGTCGGGCGCTGGGAAACACCATATATTTT
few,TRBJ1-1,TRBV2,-,CASSSVDTDEAFF,TGTGCCAGCAGTTCTGTTGATACAGATGAGGCTTTCTTT
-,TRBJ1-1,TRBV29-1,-,CSLRGRGMGTEAFF,TGCAGCTTGCGGGGGCGCGGTATGGGCACTGAAGCTTTCTTT
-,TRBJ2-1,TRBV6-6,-,CAISDPSVGQFF,TGTGCCATCAGTGATCCCTCAGTGGGGCAGTTCTTC
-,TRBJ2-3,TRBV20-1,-,CSATDSVADTQYF,TGCAGTGCTACGGACAGCGTAGCAGATACGCAGTATTTT
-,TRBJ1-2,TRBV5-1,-,CASSPLTGYHGYTF,TGCGCCAGCAGTCCCTTGACAGGTTATCATGGCTACACCTTC